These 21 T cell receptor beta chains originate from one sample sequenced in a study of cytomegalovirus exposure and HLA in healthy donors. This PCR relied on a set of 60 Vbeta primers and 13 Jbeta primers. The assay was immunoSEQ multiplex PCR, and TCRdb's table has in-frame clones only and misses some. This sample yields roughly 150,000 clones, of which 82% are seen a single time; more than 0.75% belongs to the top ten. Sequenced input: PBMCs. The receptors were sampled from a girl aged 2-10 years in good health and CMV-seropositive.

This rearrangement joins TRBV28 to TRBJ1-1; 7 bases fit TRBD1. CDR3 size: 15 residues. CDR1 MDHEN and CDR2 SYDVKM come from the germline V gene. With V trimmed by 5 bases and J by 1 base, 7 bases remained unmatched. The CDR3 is CASSGAQGGNTEAFF. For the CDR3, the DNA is TGTGCCAGCAGTGGTGCTCAGGGGGGGAACACTGAAGCTTTCTTT.

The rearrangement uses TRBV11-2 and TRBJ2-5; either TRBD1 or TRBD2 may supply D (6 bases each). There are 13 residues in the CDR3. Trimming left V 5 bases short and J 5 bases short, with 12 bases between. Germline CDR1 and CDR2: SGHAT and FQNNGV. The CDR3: CASSLGGRETQYF. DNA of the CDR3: TGTGCCAGCAGCCTAGGGGGGAGGGAGACCCAGTACTTC.

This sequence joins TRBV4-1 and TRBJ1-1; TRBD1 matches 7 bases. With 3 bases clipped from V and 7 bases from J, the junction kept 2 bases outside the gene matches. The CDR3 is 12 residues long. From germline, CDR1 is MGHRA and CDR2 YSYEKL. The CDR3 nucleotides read TGCGCCAGCAGCCAGACAGGGATTGAAGCTTTCTTT. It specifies CASSQTGIEAFF.

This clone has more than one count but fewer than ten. As DNA, the CDR3 is TGTGCCAGCAGCGACGCCCAGGATGAGCTGTTTTTT. Translating gives CASSDAQDELFF. This chain uses TRBV7-6 with TRBJ1-4, with unresolved D. This CDR3 has 12 amino acids. From germline, CDR1 is SGHVS and CDR2 FNYEAQ. V was shortened by 5 bases and J by 14 bases, with 15 bases between the two germline ends.

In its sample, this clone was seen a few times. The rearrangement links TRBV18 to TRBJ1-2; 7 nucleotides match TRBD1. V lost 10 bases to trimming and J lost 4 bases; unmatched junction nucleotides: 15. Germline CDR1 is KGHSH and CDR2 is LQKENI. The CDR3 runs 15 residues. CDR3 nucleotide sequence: TGTGCCACCCGCAGGGACAGACTTTTTGGCTATGGCTACACCTTC. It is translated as CATRRDRLFGYGYTF.

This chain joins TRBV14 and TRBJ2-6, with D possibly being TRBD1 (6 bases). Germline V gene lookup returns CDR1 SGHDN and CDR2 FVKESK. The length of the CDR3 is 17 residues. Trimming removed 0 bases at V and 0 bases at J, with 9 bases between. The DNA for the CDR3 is TGTGCCAGCAGCCAAGAACAGGGCCACTCTGGGGCCAACGTCCTGACTTTC. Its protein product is CASSQEQGHSGANVLTF.

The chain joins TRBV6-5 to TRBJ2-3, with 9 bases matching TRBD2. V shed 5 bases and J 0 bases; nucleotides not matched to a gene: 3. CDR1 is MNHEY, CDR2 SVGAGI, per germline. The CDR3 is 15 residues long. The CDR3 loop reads CASSRLAASTDTQYF. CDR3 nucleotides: TGTGCCAGCAGTAGACTAGCGGCTAGCACAGATACGCAGTATTTT.

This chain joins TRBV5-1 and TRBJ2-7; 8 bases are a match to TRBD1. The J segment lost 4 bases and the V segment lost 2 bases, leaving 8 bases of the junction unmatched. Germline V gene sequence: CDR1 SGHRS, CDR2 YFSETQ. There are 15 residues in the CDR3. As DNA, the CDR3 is TGCGCCAGCAGCTTTGGACTACAGGGGGAGTACGAGCAGTACTTC. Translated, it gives CASSFGLQGEYEQYF.

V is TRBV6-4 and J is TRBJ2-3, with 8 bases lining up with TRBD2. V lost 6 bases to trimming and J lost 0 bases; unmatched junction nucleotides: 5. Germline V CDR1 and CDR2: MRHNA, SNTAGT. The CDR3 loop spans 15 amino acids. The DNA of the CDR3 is TGTGCCAGCAGCCGCGGGACTAGGAGCACAGATACGCAGTATTTT. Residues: CASSRGTRSTDTQYF.

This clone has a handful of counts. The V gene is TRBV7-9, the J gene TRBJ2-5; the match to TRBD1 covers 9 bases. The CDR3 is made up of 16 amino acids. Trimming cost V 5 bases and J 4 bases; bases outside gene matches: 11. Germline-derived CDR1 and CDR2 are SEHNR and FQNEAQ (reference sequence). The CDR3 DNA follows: TGTGCCAGCAGCCCCACGGCCGACAGGGGGAGAGAGACCCAGTACTTC. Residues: CASSPTADRGRETQYF.

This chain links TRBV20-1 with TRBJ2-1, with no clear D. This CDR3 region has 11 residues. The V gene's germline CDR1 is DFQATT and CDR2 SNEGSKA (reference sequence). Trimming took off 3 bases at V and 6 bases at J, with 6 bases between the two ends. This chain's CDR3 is CSASDINEQFF. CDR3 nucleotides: TGCAGTGCTAGTGACATCAATGAGCAGTTCTTC.

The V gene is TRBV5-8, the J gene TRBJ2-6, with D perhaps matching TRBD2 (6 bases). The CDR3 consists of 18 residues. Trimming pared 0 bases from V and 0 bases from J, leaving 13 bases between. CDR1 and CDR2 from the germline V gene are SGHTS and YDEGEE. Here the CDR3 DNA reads TGTGCCAGCAGCTTGGTCGGGAGTTGGGACTCTGGGGCCAACGTCCTGACTTTC. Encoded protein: CASSLVGSWDSGANVLTF.

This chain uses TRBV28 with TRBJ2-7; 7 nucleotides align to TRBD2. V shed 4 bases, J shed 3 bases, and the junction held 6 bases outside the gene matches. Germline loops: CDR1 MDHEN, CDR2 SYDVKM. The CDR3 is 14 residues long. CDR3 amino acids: CASSWASGLYEQYF. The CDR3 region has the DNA TGTGCCAGCAGTTGGGCTAGCGGCCTCTACGAGCAGTACTTC.

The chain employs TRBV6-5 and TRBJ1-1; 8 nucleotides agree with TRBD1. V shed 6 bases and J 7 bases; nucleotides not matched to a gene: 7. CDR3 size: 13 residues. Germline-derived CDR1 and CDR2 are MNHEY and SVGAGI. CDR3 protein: CASSTPQGVEAFF. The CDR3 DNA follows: TGTGCCAGCAGCACACCACAGGGGGTTGAAGCTTTCTTT.

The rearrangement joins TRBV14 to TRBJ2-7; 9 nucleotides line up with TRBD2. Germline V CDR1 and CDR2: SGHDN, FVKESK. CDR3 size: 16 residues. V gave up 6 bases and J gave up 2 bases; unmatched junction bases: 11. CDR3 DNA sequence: TGTGCCAGCAGTACCCTTAGCGGGAGATTACCCTACGAGCAGTACTTC. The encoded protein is CASSTLSGRLPYEQYF.

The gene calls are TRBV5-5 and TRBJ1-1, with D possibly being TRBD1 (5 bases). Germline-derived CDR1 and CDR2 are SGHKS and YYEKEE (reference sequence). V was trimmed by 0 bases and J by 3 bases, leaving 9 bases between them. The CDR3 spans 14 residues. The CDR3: CASSLVGVDTEAFF. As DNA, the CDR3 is TGTGCCAGCAGCTTGGTAGGGGTGGACACTGAAGCTTTCTTT.

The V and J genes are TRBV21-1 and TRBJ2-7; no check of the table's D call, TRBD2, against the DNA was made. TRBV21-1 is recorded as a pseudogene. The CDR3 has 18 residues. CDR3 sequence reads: CASSKELAGDLSSYEQYF. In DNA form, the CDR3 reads TGTGCCAGCAGCAAAGAACTAGCGGGAGACCTAAGCTCCTACGAGCAGTACTTC.

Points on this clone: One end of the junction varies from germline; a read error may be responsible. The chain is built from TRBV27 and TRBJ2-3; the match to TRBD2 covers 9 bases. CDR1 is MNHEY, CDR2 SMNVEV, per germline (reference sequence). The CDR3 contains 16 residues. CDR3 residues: CASSSTAGGLTYTQYF. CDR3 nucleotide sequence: TGTGCCAGCAGTTCCACAGCGGGAGGCCTCACATATACGCAGTATTTT.

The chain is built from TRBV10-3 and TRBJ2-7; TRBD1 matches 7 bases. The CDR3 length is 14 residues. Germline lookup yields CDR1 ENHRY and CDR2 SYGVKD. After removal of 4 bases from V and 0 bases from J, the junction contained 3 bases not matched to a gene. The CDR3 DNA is TGTGCCATCAGTGGCCGGGACAGCTCCTACGAGCAGTACTTC. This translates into CAISGRDSSYEQYF.

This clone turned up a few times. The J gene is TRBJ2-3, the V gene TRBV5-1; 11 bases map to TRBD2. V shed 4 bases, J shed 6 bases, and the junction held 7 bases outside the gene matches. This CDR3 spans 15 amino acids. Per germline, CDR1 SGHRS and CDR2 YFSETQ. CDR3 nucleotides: TGCGCCAGCAGCCTATTAGCGGGAGGGACGGATACGCAGTATTTT. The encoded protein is CASSLLAGGTDTQYF.

CDR3 residues: CASSMTGISGNTIYF. As DNA, the CDR3 is TGTGCCAGCAGCATGACAGGGATCTCTGGAAACACCATATATTTT. V is TRBV7-8 and J is TRBJ1-3, with 7 positions matching TRBD1. V lost 5 bases to trimming and J lost 0 bases; unmatched junction nucleotides: 4. The length of the CDR3 is 15 residues. CDR1 and CDR2 (germline): SGHVS, FQNEAQ.